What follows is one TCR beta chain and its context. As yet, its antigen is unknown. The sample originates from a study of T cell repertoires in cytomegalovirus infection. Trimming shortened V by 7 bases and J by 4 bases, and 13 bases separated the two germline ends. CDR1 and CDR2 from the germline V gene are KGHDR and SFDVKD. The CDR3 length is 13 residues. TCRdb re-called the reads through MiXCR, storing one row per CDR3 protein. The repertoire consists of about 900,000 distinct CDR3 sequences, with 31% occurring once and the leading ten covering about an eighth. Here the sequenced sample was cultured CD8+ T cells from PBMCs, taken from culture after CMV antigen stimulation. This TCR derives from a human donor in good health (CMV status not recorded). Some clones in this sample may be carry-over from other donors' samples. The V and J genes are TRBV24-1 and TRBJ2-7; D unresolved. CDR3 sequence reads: CATRQGIWYEQYF. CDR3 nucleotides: TGTGCCACCAGGCAAGGGATTTGGTACGAGCAGTACTTC.